Listed below are T cell receptor beta chains from one sample, sequenced in a study of blood T cells in healthy people across ages. Using its own MiXCR run on the 5' RACE reads, TCRdb lists one record per CDR3 protein. The sample contains roughly 680,000 distinct CDR3 sequences, 45% to 60% of which appear only once. The sequencing sample was made of blood. These receptors were obtained from a woman aged 80 or older in good health. Both conserved end residues are part of each CDR3. The size field is filled for only some rows; it gives once, few, many or a size class.

TRBV28,few,TRBJ1-2,CASSVPGANYGYTF
TRBV5-1,.,TRBJ1-1,CASSLDHGNTEAFF
TRBV18,.,TRBJ2-1,CASSPVDSGSSYNEQFF
TRBV5-1,.,TRBJ2-5,CASSRRYETQYF
TRBV5-1,.,.,CASSPRAGNEQYF
TRBV20-1,.,TRBJ2-1,CSARLTGGNIDNEQFF
TRBV20-1,.,TRBJ1-5,CSARRQGNQPQHF
TRBV27,.,.,CASRSPDSYEQYF
TRBV29-1,many,TRBJ1-5,CSVAAESNQPQHF
TRBV20-1,.,TRBJ2-3,CSAREGVAGTDTQYF
TRBV6-1,few,TRBJ2-2,CASPAGNTGELFF
TRBV27,few,TRBJ2-3,CASSPRPGTSGGWTSTQYF
TRBV30,.,TRBJ2-5,CAWGTAEETQYF
TRBV11-3,.,TRBJ2-1,CASRQQGNNEQFF
TRBV27,many,TRBJ2-7,CASSYGFPTYEQYF
TRBV29-1,many,TRBJ2-5,CSVERGGETQYF
TRBV20-1,many,TRBJ2-7,CSARSRGNTRYEQYF
TRBV28,once,TRBJ2-4,CASSAFSGWGAKNIQYF
TRBV20-1,.,TRBJ2-7,CSAADRYEQYF
TRBV6-5,.,.,CASSRGLAGGLIEQYF
TRBV20-1,.,TRBJ2-4,CSAIDRDRGHIQYF
TRBV5-1,many,TRBJ2-3,CASSLGDGSTDTQYF
TRBV20-1,.,.,CSAISPGETQYF
TRBV2,.,TRBJ2-2,CASRNPNRGTGEPFF
TRBV14,.,TRBJ2-7,CASSQDWFTYEQYF
TRBV6-4,.,TRBJ2-1,CASSGSGGVNEQFF
TRBV11-3,few,TRBJ2-2,CASSQQGHTGELFF
TRBV29-1,.,TRBJ2-7,CSVGANRGSRSYEQYF
TRBV29-1,.,TRBJ2-3,CSAGLSDTQYF
TRBV27,once,.,CASSLSSIETQYF
TRBV2,.,TRBJ2-2,CANPSRPGELFF
TRBV9,once,TRBJ2-5,CASSVGTSGQTQYF
TRBV20-1,.,.,CSARDGWRAYNEQYF
TRBV7-9,.,TRBJ2-3,CASSLGFDISTDTQYF
TRBV12-3/TRBV12-4,.,TRBJ2-3,CASSSYGGRADTQYF
TRBV27,.,TRBJ2-4,CAVDRAKNIQYF
TRBV6-2/TRBV6-3,few,TRBJ1-4,CASSSRGEKLFF
TRBV24-1,many,TRBJ1-2,CATSGGFEGPYGYTF
TRBV5-6,.,TRBJ2-1,CASSLRFFREDSRRELDPYNEQFF
TRBV20-1,many,TRBJ2-7,CSAPGSNAYEQYF
TRBV7-2,.,TRBJ2-2,CASSAYSSGGAGGELFF
TRBV7-2,.,TRBJ2-1,CACSLPNNEQFF
TRBV7-2,.,TRBJ2-7,CASSLKTGGNEQYF
TRBV20-1,.,TRBJ2-4,CSANSVGKNIQYF
TRBV27,.,TRBJ2-7,CASSLAGTGEQYF
TRBV7-2,many,TRBJ1-2,CASSFQGQGVYGYTF
TRBV20-1,.,TRBJ1-1,CSSPGPRSTEAFF
TRBV20-1,.,TRBJ2-3,CSAPRLATDTQYF
TRBV7-2,many,TRBJ2-4,CASSPGGILAKNIQYF
TRBV7-2,many,TRBJ1-2,CASSEGRVYGYTF
TRBV9,.,TRBJ2-7,CASSPPWGQPQALEQYF
TRBV25-1,.,TRBJ1-2,CASSEPGRLAYGYTF
TRBV12-3/TRBV12-4,.,TRBJ2-3,CASSYQAGLVGSDAQYF
TRBV7-3,.,TRBJ2-1,CASSLMLGQNEQFF
TRBV6-4,once,TRBJ2-1,CASSDDGGPYNEQFF